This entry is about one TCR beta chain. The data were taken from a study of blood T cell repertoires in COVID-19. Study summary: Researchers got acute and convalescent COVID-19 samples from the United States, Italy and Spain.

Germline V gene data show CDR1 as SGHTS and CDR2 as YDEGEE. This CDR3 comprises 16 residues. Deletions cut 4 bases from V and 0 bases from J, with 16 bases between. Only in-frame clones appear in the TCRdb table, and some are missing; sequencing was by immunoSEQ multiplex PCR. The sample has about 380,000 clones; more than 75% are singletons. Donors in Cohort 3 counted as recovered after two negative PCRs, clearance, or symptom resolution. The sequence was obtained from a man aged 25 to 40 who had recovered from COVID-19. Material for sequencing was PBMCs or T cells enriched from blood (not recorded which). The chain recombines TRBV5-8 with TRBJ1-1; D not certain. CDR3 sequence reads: CASSPAGGSLNTEAFF. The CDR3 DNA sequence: TGTGCCAGCAGCCCCGCAGGAGGCAGTTTGAACACTGAAGCTTTCTTT.